This TCR beta chain was profiled in a study of OX40 agonist ivuxolimab in advanced cancers. General study points: CD4+ T cells averaged fewer expanded clones than CD8+ T cells. Circulating CD4+ and CD8+ T cells showed clonal expansion by week 6 at 0.1 to 3.0 mg/kg.

Regarding this clone: Its antigen is still unknown.

Repertoires were generated with immunoSEQ multiplex PCR, while TCRdb's copy carries only in-frame clones and drops some. The sample has 99,000 or so clones, roughly 95% seen once; the top ten hold about 0.18%. V was shortened by 6 bases and J by 7 bases, with 9 bases between the two germline ends. There are 11 residues in the CDR3. Germline V lookup: CDR1 SQVTM, CDR2 ANQGSEA. The TCR comes from an adult with an advanced solid tumor such as melanoma, head and neck, liver or kidney cancer. Material: CD4+ or CD8+ T cells sorted from blood, obtained in a trial of the OX40 agonist ivuxolimab. This chain links TRBV29-1 with TRBJ1-4, with D unresolved. The CDR3 loop reads CSVQLGEKLFF. The CDR3 DNA reads TGCAGCGTCCAGCTTGGTGAAAAACTGTTTTTT.